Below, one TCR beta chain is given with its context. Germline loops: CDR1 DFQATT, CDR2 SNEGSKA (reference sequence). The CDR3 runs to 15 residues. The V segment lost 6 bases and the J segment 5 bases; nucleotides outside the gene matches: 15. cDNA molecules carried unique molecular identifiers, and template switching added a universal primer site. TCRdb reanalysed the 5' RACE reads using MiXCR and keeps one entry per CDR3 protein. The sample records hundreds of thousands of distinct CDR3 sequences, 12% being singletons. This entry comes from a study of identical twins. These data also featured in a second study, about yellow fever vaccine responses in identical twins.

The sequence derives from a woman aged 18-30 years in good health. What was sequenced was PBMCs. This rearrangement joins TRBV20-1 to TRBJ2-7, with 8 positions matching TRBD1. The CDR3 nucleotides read TGCAGTGCGCAAAACCCCGGGACAGGTTCCGACGAGCAGTACTTC. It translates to CSAQNPGTGSDEQYF.